The 32 T cell receptor beta chains presented below share a single source sample, sequenced in a study of T cell clonotyping in hematopoietic cell transplantation. Generated by immunoSEQ multiplex PCR, the TCRdb table keeps only in-frame clones and is missing some. The table lists more than 40,000 clones, 95% of them singletons, with about 0.91% in the top ten. Sequenced: peripheral blood mononuclear cells. These receptors all stem from a man aged 25 to 40 in good health. Some clones in this sample may be carry-over from other donors' samples.

V is TRBV19 and J is TRBJ1-3; possible D gene TRBD1, 5 bases. Germline V CDR1 and CDR2: LNHDA, SQIVND (reference sequence). This CDR3 has 14 residues. Trimming cost V 10 bases and J 0 bases, with 13 bases left between them. This CDR3 reads CATTEGSSGNTIYF. The CDR3 DNA reads as TGTGCCACCACGGAGGGGAGCTCTGGAAACACCATATATTTT.

The rearrangement links TRBV18 to TRBJ2-5, with 7 bases fitting TRBD1. CDR3 length equals 16 residues. CDR1 and CDR2 from the germline V gene are KGHSH and LQKENI. V lost 6 bases to trimming and J lost 2 bases; unmatched junction nucleotides: 12. DNA for the CDR3: TGTGCCAGCTCGCCGTCGACAGGGAGACTTCAAGAGACCCAGTACTTC. This encodes CASSPSTGRLQETQYF.

The V call is TRBV2, the J call TRBJ2-1; possible D gene TRBD2, 5 bases. Germline V gene lookup returns CDR1 SNHLY and CDR2 FYNNEI. Trimming stripped 6 bases from V and 4 bases from J, with 16 bases between. The CDR3 extends over 15 amino acids. Here the CDR3 reads CASRISEAPYNEQFF. DNA for the CDR3: TGTGCCAGCAGGATATCGGAGGCCCCTTACAATGAGCAGTTCTTC.

J is TRBJ1-5 and V is TRBV6-1; 7 bases fit TRBD1. Trimming at V came to 4 bases and at J to 0 bases, leaving 6 bases not matched to a gene. Germline CDR1 MNHNS, CDR2 SASEGT. The CDR3 has 16 residues. CDR3 sequence: CASSGGGPYSNQPQHF. As DNA, the CDR3 is TGTGCCAGCAGTGGAGGGGGCCCTTATAGCAATCAGCCCCAGCATTTT.

V and J are TRBV6-5 and TRBJ1-2, with D unclear. Per the germline V gene, CDR1 is MNHEY and CDR2 is SVGAGI. V dropped 4 bases and J dropped 8 bases, with 8 bases sitting between them. The CDR3 runs 11 residues. CDR3 coding DNA: TGTGCCAGCAGTTCCTCGGGAGGCTACACCTTC. Its translation is CASSSSGGYTF.

This clone came up once. V is TRBV5-1 and J is TRBJ2-5; D is unresolved. The CDR3 is made up of 16 amino acids. V shed 4 bases and J shed 6 bases, with 22 bases lying between them. Germline V lookup: CDR1 SGHRS, CDR2 YFSETQ. CDR3 coding DNA: TGCGCCAGCAGCCTGACTGCGACTGAAAGTACGAAGACCCAGTACTTC. As protein: CASSLTATESTKTQYF. The full variable domain, its missing parts supplied by reference TRBV5-1 and TRBJ2-5, is KAGVTQTPRYLIKTRGQQVTLSCSPISGHRSVSWYQQTPGQGLQFLFEYFSETQRNKGNFPGRFSGRQFSNSRSEMNVSTLELGDSALYLCASSLTATESTKTQYFGPGTRLLVL.

The chain employs TRBV29-1 and TRBJ1-1; 8 bases are shared with TRBD1. There are 15 residues in the CDR3. In germline, CDR1 is SQVTM, CDR2 ANQGSEA. J gave up 0 bases and V 4 bases, and 7 bases lay outside the gene matches. CDR3 loop: CSVGQGARVNTEAFF. For the CDR3, the DNA is TGCAGCGTTGGCCAGGGGGCGCGGGTGAACACTGAAGCTTTCTTT.

This clone appeared once. V is TRBV30 and J is TRBJ2-7; 7 bases line up with TRBD2. The V gene end was trimmed by 5 bases and the J gene end by 1 base; junction bases not matched to a gene: 5. The CDR3 runs to 13 residues. Germline V CDR1 and CDR2: GTSNPN, SVGIG (reference sequence). CDR3 in DNA: TGTGCCTGGGCGAGCGGGGCGTCCTACGAGCAGTACTTC. Amino acid sequence: CAWASGASYEQYF.

This chain uses TRBV5-1 with TRBJ1-2; weak D call: TRBD1 (5 bases). The CDR3 has 16 residues. Trimming removed 0 bases at V and 2 bases at J, with 14 bases between. The germline V gene encodes CDR1 SGHRS and CDR2 YFSETQ. The CDR3, as DNA: TGCGCCAGCAGCTTGGGGGACGTCAACACCAACTATGGCTACACCTTC. It specifies CASSLGDVNTNYGYTF.

The V gene is TRBV29-1, the J gene TRBJ1-1, with 10 bases identical to TRBD1. This CDR3 comprises 14 residues. Per germline, CDR1 SQVTM and CDR2 ANQGSEA. V was pared by 7 bases and J by 4 bases, with 9 bases of the junction left unmatched. The CDR3 spells CSATTGGAITEAFF. As DNA, the CDR3 is TGCAGCGCAACGACAGGGGGCGCGATCACTGAAGCTTTCTTT.

The V call is TRBV19, the J call TRBJ2-3; 12 nucleotides align to TRBD2. Germline V lookup: CDR1 LNHDA, CDR2 SQIVND (reference sequence). After removal of 3 bases from V and 3 bases from J, the junction contained 4 bases not matched to a gene. This CDR3 spans 16 amino acids. CDR3 DNA: TGTGCCAGTAGTATCCTAGCGGGGGGGCATACAGATACGCAGTATTTT. This encodes CASSILAGGHTDTQYF.

V and J are TRBV2 and TRBJ2-1; 7 nucleotides agree with TRBD2. The V segment lost 4 bases and the J segment 2 bases; nucleotides outside the gene matches: 5. The CDR3 has 15 amino acids. Germline-derived CDR1 and CDR2 are SNHLY and FYNNEI. CDR3 region: CASSGGLGPYNEQFF. CDR3 in DNA: TGTGCCAGCAGTGGAGGACTAGGGCCCTACAATGAGCAGTTCTTC.

The chain has TRBV5-6 and TRBJ2-2; TRBD2 agrees at 7 bases. The germline gives CDR1 SGHDT, CDR2 YYEEEE. V lost 0 bases, J lost 4 bases, and 6 bases stayed unmatched. CDR3 length: 16 amino acids. CDR3 loop: CASSLAAGEPTGELFF. CDR3 bases: TGTGCCAGCAGCTTGGCGGCGGGAGAACCCACCGGGGAGCTGTTTTTT.

V and J are TRBV4-2 and TRBJ1-1; no clear D. Germline CDR1 reads LGHNA; CDR2 reads YNFKEQ. This CDR3 spans 15 amino acids. The V end lost 7 bases, the J end lost 2 bases, and 17 bases lay between the germline ends. The CDR3 DNA follows: TGTGCCAGCACCTACACATCCAGCCCAAACACTGAAGCTTTCTTT. Translation: CASTYTSSPNTEAFF.

V is TRBV10-3 and J is TRBJ1-1, with D perhaps TRBD1 (5 bases). The germline V gene encodes CDR1 ENHRY and CDR2 SYGVKD. With 6 bases removed from V and 4 bases from J, the gap between germline ends came to 12 bases. The CDR3 sequence is 13 residues long. In DNA, the CDR3 is TGTGCCATCAGCTTCAGGGCTTCCACTGAAGCTTTCTTT. It is translated as CAISFRASTEAFF.

This sequence joins TRBV5-4 and TRBJ2-2, with TRBD2 as a possible D gene (6 bases). Trimming stripped 1 base from V and 4 bases from J, with 20 bases between. The CDR3 consists of 18 residues. Germline loops: CDR1 SGHNT, CDR2 YYREEE (reference sequence). The CDR3 loop is CASSLRSGRRDFTGELFF. The CDR3 DNA reads as TGTGCCAGCAGCTTGAGGTCCGGGCGGAGGGACTTCACCGGGGAGCTGTTTTTT. Full variable domain (missing parts from reference TRBV5-4 and TRBJ2-2): ETGVTQSPTHLIKTRGQQVTLRCSSQSGHNTVSWYQQALGQGPQFIFQYYREEENGRGNFPPRFSGLQFPNYSSELNVNALELDDSALYLCASSLRSGRRDFTGELFFGEGSRLTVL.

The chain is built from TRBV6-5 and TRBJ1-1, with D hard to call. CDR3 size: 13 residues. Germline CDR1 reads MNHEY; CDR2 reads SVGAGI. V lost 2 bases and J 1 base, leaving 5 bases between the germline ends. CDR3 coding DNA: TGTGCCAGCAGTTACCGGAGGAACACTGAAGCTTTCTTT. Translated: CASSYRRNTEAFF.

V usage is TRBV5-1 and J usage is TRBJ2-7; 10 nucleotides align to TRBD2. Unmatched junction bases numbered 14, after V lost 7 bases and J lost 4 bases. This CDR3 has 16 amino acids. Germline lookup yields CDR1 SGHRS and CDR2 YFSETQ. The CDR3 sequence: CASGDPRTSGSYEQYF. The CDR3 coding sequence is TGCGCCAGCGGCGACCCTCGGACTAGCGGATCATACGAGCAGTACTTC.

The chain links TRBV5-1 to TRBJ1-4, with D possibly TRBD1 on 5 matching bases. V was clipped by 4 bases and J by 7 bases, with 20 bases between them. The CDR3 has 16 amino acids. The germline V gene encodes CDR1 SGHRS and CDR2 YFSETQ. The CDR3 DNA is TGCGCCAGCAGCCCCCCTAGTCCCGGACAACGTGAAAAACTGTTTTTT. This gives the protein CASSPPSPGQREKLFF.

The rearrangement uses TRBV9 and TRBJ2-2; a possible D gene is TRBD1 (5 bases). CDR3 length equals 13 residues. Germline assignment: CDR1 SGDLS and CDR2 YYNGEE. Trimming removed 0 bases from V and 5 bases from J, with 5 bases in between. The CDR3 DNA follows: TGTGCCAGCAGCGTAGAGGGGACCGGGGAGCTGTTTTTT. It specifies CASSVEGTGELFF.

The V call is TRBV19, the J call TRBJ1-1; 9 nucleotides line up with TRBD1. The CDR3 is made up of 15 amino acids. Trimming cost V 6 bases and J 3 bases; bases outside gene matches: 8. Germline CDR1 LNHDA, CDR2 SQIVND (reference sequence). This CDR3 reads CASRPAGQGYTEAFF. As DNA, the CDR3 is TGTGCCAGTAGACCCGCCGGACAGGGGTACACTGAAGCTTTCTTT.

CDR3 DNA: TGTGCCAGTAGGTCAACACCGGGACTAGCGGGAGGGAATGAGCAGTTCTTC. Translating it yields CASRSTPGLAGGNEQFF. The chain links TRBV19 to TRBJ2-1, with 16 positions matching TRBD2. The V segment lost 6 bases and the J segment 7 bases; nucleotides outside the gene matches: 9. The CDR3 is made up of 17 amino acids. Germline lookup yields CDR1 LNHDA and CDR2 SQIVND (reference sequence).

The rearrangement uses TRBV25-1 and TRBJ2-2; TRBD1 or TRBD2 may be the D gene (6 bases each). Germline V gives CDR1 MGHDK, CDR2 SYGVNS. The CDR3 spans 15 residues. The ends were cut back, 11 bases at V and 5 bases at J, with 21 bases in the middle. The CDR3 region is CAATAGTGYTGELFF. CDR3 bases: TGTGCCGCAACAGCGGGTACAGGGTATACCGGGGAGCTGTTTTTT.

This clone was detected once. The V and J genes are TRBV4-2 and TRBJ2-3; D is ambiguous. Between the trimmed V and J ends, which lost 3 bases and 2 bases, there was a span of 9 bases. Per the germline V gene, CDR1 is LGHNA and CDR2 is YNFKEQ. The CDR3 length is 14 residues. In DNA, the CDR3 is TGTGCCAGCAGCCATGCCGTAGACACAGATACGCAGTATTTT. Its translation: CASSHAVDTDTQYF.

This chain uses TRBV6-5 with TRBJ1-1; D not certain. The CDR3 has 12 amino acids. Germline CDR1 reads MNHEY; CDR2 reads SVGAGI. The V end was cut by 0 bases, the J end by 7 bases, with 6 bases between. CDR3 protein: CASSYSGNEAFF. Here the CDR3 DNA reads TGTGCCAGCAGTTACTCCGGGAATGAAGCTTTCTTT.

V gene TRBV9 combines with J gene TRBJ1-2; possible D gene TRBD1, 5 bases. CDR1 and CDR2 from the germline V gene are SGDLS and YYNGEE. The CDR3 loop spans 15 amino acids. Trimming cost V 6 bases and J 4 bases, with 19 bases left between them. The CDR3 reads CASTRDPTGGYGYTF. CDR3 DNA sequence: TGTGCCAGCACCAGGGACCCGACGGGAGGCTATGGCTACACCTTC.

The chain carries TRBV4-3 and TRBJ1-2; 7 positions agree with TRBD1. There are 17 residues in the CDR3. V lost 0 bases to trimming and J lost 5 bases; unmatched junction nucleotides: 12. The germline V gene encodes CDR1 LGHNA and CDR2 YSLEER. CDR3 in DNA: TGCGCCAGCAGCCAAGAGACGACAGGGAAGGGTGGATATGGCTACACCTTC. It is translated as CASSQETTGKGGYGYTF.

This clone was seen only once. V gene TRBV5-6 combines with J gene TRBJ2-7; D is undetermined. Germline CDR1 reads SGHDT; CDR2 reads YYEEEE. CDR3 length equals 11 residues. V was pared by 3 bases and J by 0 bases, with 1 base between. CDR3 in amino acids: CASSYSYEQYF. DNA for the CDR3: TGTGCCAGCAGCTACTCCTACGAGCAGTACTTC.

This chain joins TRBV27 and TRBJ1-4; D remains ambiguous. Trimming pared 5 bases from V and 0 bases from J, leaving 10 bases between. CDR3 length: 15 amino acids. CDR1 is MNHEY, CDR2 SMNVEV, per germline (reference sequence). The CDR3 protein is CASSPYFATNEKLFF. For the CDR3, the DNA is TGTGCCAGCAGTCCATACTTCGCAACTAATGAAAAACTGTTTTTT.

The J gene is TRBJ2-4, the V gene TRBV5-6; tentatively, D is TRBD1 (6 bases). CDR3 length: 16 residues. Looked up from germline, CDR1 is SGHDT and CDR2 is YYEEEE. Trimming removed 0 bases at V and 1 base at J, with 11 bases between. The CDR3 is CASSLAQGNAKNIQYF. The DNA for the CDR3 is TGTGCCAGCAGCTTGGCGCAGGGGAACGCCAAAAACATTCAGTACTTC.

The rearrangement joins TRBV10-2 to TRBJ2-3, with D possibly matching TRBD1 (6 bases). Trimming cost V 8 bases and J 1 base, with 13 bases left between them. The CDR3 is made up of 14 amino acids. CDR1 WSHSY and CDR2 SAAADI come from the germline V gene. The CDR3: CASGGFGGTDTQYF. As DNA, the CDR3 is TGCGCCAGCGGGGGCTTTGGGGGCACAGATACGCAGTATTTT.

V and J are TRBV7-9 and TRBJ1-3, with 8 bases fitting TRBD1. The CDR3 is 15 amino acids. CDR1 is SEHNR, CDR2 FQNEAQ, per germline (reference sequence). The J segment lost 0 bases and the V segment lost 5 bases, leaving 3 bases of the junction unmatched. For the CDR3, the DNA is TGTGCCAGCAGCCAAACAGGGGGCTCTGGAAACACCATATATTTT. This encodes CASSQTGGSGNTIYF.